Shown below are 31 T cell receptor beta chains from a single sample sequenced in a study of T cells in Graves' hyperthyroidism and ophthalmopathy. TCR beta CDR3 regions were amplified from RNA. TCR CDR3 underwent first-round RT-PCR with the HTBI primer set. Each CDR3 protein gets one entry after TCRdb re-called the multiplex PCR reads with MiXCR. This table holds around 600,000 distinct CDR3 sequences, 13% to 15% found once. The source material was blood. These receptor sequences come from a woman under 30 with Graves' ophthalmopathy.

This clonotype appeared many times. The chain combines TRBV7-9 with TRBJ2-1; 13 bases are a match to TRBD2. The V segment lost 5 bases and the J segment 0 bases; nucleotides outside the gene matches: 1. CDR3 size: 16 residues. Germline lookup yields CDR1 SEHNR and CDR2 FQNEAQ (reference sequence). The CDR3 region is CASSTSGGDSYNEQFF. CDR3 DNA sequence: TGTGCCAGCAGCACTAGCGGGGGGGACTCCTACAATGAGCAGTTCTTC. Full variable domain (remainder filled in from reference TRBV7-9 and TRBJ2-1): DTGVSQNPRHKITKRGQNVTFRCDPISEHNRLYWYRQTLGQGPEFLTYFQNEAQLEKSRLLSDRFSAERPKGSFSTLEIQRTEQGDSAMYLCASSTSGGDSYNEQFFGPGTRLTVL.

This clonotype was detected ten times or more. The chain links TRBV5-5 to TRBJ2-1; 7 bases map to TRBD1. J was trimmed by 7 bases and V by 4 bases; bases with no gene match: 11. The CDR3 is made up of 15 amino acids. CDR1 is SGHKS and CDR2 is YYEKEE in the germline V gene (reference sequence). CDR3 protein: CASSRDREIWNEQFF. CDR3 sequence (DNA): TGTGCCAGCAGCCGTGACAGGGAAATTTGGAATGAGCAGTTCTTC.

This clonotype has only a few counts. The rearrangement uses TRBV27 and TRBJ1-1; D not resolved. Looked up from germline, CDR1 is MNHEY and CDR2 is SMNVEV (reference sequence). V lost 10 bases and J 4 bases, leaving 10 bases between the germline ends. The CDR3 runs 11 residues. CDR3 sequence: CATVLGTEAFF. The CDR3 nucleotides are TGTGCCACCGTCCTTGGCACTGAAGCTTTCTTT.

This clonotype was found a few times. CDR3 loop: CASSLVAGTGGTDTQYF. The CDR3 region has the DNA TGCGCCAGCAGCTTGGTGGCCGGGACAGGGGGCACAGATACGCAGTATTTT. This chain connects TRBV5-1 to TRBJ2-3; 10 bases fit TRBD1. The CDR3 is 17 residues long. Germline lookup yields CDR1 SGHRS and CDR2 YFSETQ. Trimming at V came to 0 bases and at J to 1 base, leaving 5 bases not matched to a gene.

For this clonotype: This may arise from a read error, as a much more abundant clone is one base away. V usage is TRBV5-1 and J usage is TRBJ2-1, with D possibly matching TRBD2 (6 bases). Germline V CDR1 and CDR2: SGHRS, YFSETQ. The germline V and J ends were trimmed by 0 bases and 5 bases, with 18 bases remaining between them. This CDR3 comprises 17 residues. In nucleotides, the CDR3 is TGCGCCAGCAGCTTGGCCCTCGCCGGGAGCCTCCACAATGAGCAGTTCTTC. Translation gives CASSLALAGSLHNEQFF.

V gene TRBV20-1 combines with J gene TRBJ2-3, with 14 bases fitting TRBD2. Germline trimming cut 2 bases from V and 7 bases from J; bases unmatched to any gene: 11. Germline CDR1 and CDR2: DFQATT and SNEGSKA (reference sequence). This CDR3 has 17 residues. DNA for the CDR3: TGCAGTGCTAGAAGCCCCTGGACTAGCGGGAGGACCCATACGCAGTATTTT. Protein: CSARSPWTSGRTHTQYF.

This clonotype was seen ten or more times. The rearrangement links TRBV12-3 or TRBV12-4 to TRBJ1-1, with D unresolved. Trimming pared 4 bases from V and 1 base from J, leaving 4 bases between. This CDR3 region has 12 residues. In nucleotides, the CDR3 is TGTGCCAGCAGTTCGGAGAACACTGAAGCTTTCTTT. The encoded protein is CASSSENTEAFF.

The V call is TRBV5-4, the J call TRBJ2-7; D may be TRBD1 (5 bases). The CDR3 has 15 residues. From germline, CDR1 is SGHNT and CDR2 YYREEE (reference sequence). V was cut by 0 bases and J by 3 bases, with 13 bases left in between. This CDR3 is CASSLAGANVYEQYF. As DNA, the CDR3 is TGTGCCAGCAGCTTGGCTGGGGCAAATGTCTACGAGCAGTACTTC. Supplemented by reference TRBV5-4 and TRBJ2-7, the full variable domain reads ETGVTQSPTHLIKTRGQQVTLRCSSQSGHNTVSWYQQALGQGPQFIFQYYREEENGRGNFPPRFSGLQFPNYSSELNVNALELDDSALYLCASSLAGANVYEQYFGPGTRLTVT.

This clonotype was detected once. The chain couples TRBV28 to TRBJ2-7; 12 bases align to TRBD1. Germline values: CDR1 MDHEN, CDR2 SYDVKM. V dropped 5 bases and J dropped 2; count of bases not matched to a gene: 16. The CDR3 contains 19 residues. For the CDR3, the DNA is TGTGCCAGCAGTCTTGACGTAGCCGGGACAGGGGGCTATACCTACGAGCAGTACTTC. Its protein is CASSLDVAGTGGYTYEQYF.

This clonotype appeared many times. V and J are TRBV28 and TRBJ1-5; TRBD1 is a possible D gene (6 bases). Trimming cost V 2 bases and J 1 base, with 12 bases left between them. Germline V gene data show CDR1 as MDHEN and CDR2 as SYDVKM. The CDR3 extends over 16 amino acids. CDR3 sequence reads: CASSLIGGQSNQPQHF. The CDR3 region has the DNA TGTGCCAGCAGTTTAATCGGGGGGCAGAGCAATCAGCCCCAGCATTTT.

This clonotype was found many times. The chain carries TRBV20-1 and TRBJ1-2, with D unresolved. CDR1 DFQATT and CDR2 SNEGSKA come from the germline V gene (reference sequence). V lost 6 bases and J 9 bases, leaving 14 bases between the germline ends. The CDR3 totals 11 residues. CDR3: CSASLYQSYTF. The DNA of the CDR3 is TGCAGTGCGAGTCTCTACCAGAGCTACACCTTC.

This clonotype has a count of ten or more. The chain carries TRBV28 and TRBJ1-1, with no clear D. CDR1 is MDHEN, CDR2 SYDVKM, per germline. The CDR3 spans 14 residues. V lost 5 bases to trimming and J lost 6 bases, with 16 bases between them. The CDR3 DNA is TGTGCCAGCAGTCCTCCTGGCGGTGTCGCTGAAGCTTTCTTT. Translation gives CASSPPGGVAEAFF.

Only a few counts were recorded for this clonotype. The chain combines TRBV6-2 or TRBV6-3 with TRBJ1-6; 8 nucleotides agree with TRBD1. The length of the CDR3 is 19 residues. V lost 3 bases and J lost 0; bases outside the gene matches: 10. Per germline, CDR1 MNHEY and CDR2 SVGEGT. CDR3 region: CASSYPGQASSSYNSPLHF. In DNA form, the CDR3 reads TGTGCCAGCAGTTATCCGGGACAGGCTTCGAGCTCCTATAATTCACCCCTCCACTTT.

The chain recombines TRBV24-1 with TRBJ2-1, with 9 bases aligning to TRBD2. Germline assignment: CDR1 KGHDR and CDR2 SFDVKD. The ends lost 6 bases at V and 4 bases at J; junction bases unmatched: 9. The CDR3 is 16 amino acids. CDR3 protein: CATSNTGTSMYNEQFF. The CDR3 region has the DNA TGTGCCACCAGTAATACCGGGACTAGCATGTACAATGAGCAGTTCTTC.

The sample holds many counts of this clonotype. The chain employs TRBV30 and TRBJ1-1; D unresolved. V was cut by 3 bases and J by 8 bases, with 13 bases left in between. The CDR3 is 12 residues long. Germline V gene sequence: CDR1 GTSNPN, CDR2 SVGIG (reference sequence). Here the CDR3 reads CAWSDNKIEAFF. The DNA for the CDR3 is TGTGCCTGGAGCGACAACAAAATAGAAGCTTTCTTT.

This clonotype was observed at least ten times. The chain has TRBV19 and TRBJ1-5; D is unclear. This CDR3 is 13 amino acids long. Germline CDR1 and CDR2: LNHDA and SQIVND (reference sequence). V was shortened by 3 bases and J by 7 bases, with 10 bases between the two germline ends. The CDR3 here is CASSMGFNQPQHF. CDR3 in DNA: TGTGCCAGTAGTATGGGCTTTAACCAGCCCCAGCATTTT.

In its sample, this clonotype was seen many times. This chain links TRBV6-5 with TRBJ1-1, with D possibly TRBD1 on 5 matching bases. CDR3 length: 15 amino acids. Germline CDR1 reads MNHEY; CDR2 reads SVGAGI. V dropped 1 base and J dropped 0 bases, with 9 bases sitting between them. CDR3 protein: CASSYWGRVNTEAFF. The CDR3 DNA is TGTGCCAGCAGTTACTGGGGCAGGGTGAACACTGAAGCTTTCTTT.

There are many counts of this clonotype. The J gene is TRBJ2-7, the V gene TRBV30, with TRBD2 identical over 11 bases. The V segment lost 4 bases and the J segment 1 base; nucleotides outside the gene matches: 6. This CDR3 is 15 amino acids long. Germline CDR1 GTSNPN, CDR2 SVGIG (reference sequence). This CDR3 is CAWISGLAESYEQYF. The CDR3 bases are TGTGCCTGGATCTCGGGACTAGCGGAATCCTACGAGCAGTACTTC. The variable domain in full, completed from reference TRBV30 and TRBJ2-7, reads SQTIHQWPATLVQPVGSPLSLECTVEGTSNPNLYWYRQAAGRGLQLLFYSVGIGQISSEVPQNLSASRPQDRQFILSSKKLLLSDSGFYLCAWISGLAESYEQYFGPGTRLTVT.

The genes are TRBV3-1 and TRBJ1-2; TRBD1 agrees at 7 bases. J was trimmed by 10 bases and V by 4 bases; bases with no gene match: 6. Per germline, CDR1 LGHDT and CDR2 YNNKEL (reference sequence). This CDR3 comprises 12 residues. The CDR3 DNA is TGTGCCAGCAGCCCGTGGACAGGTTACTACACCTTC. It is translated as CASSPWTGYYTF.

This clonotype was seen repeatedly, ten times or more. The rearrangement links TRBV7-9 to TRBJ1-2; D not resolved. The CDR3 has 12 residues. Looked up from germline, CDR1 is SEHNR and CDR2 is FQNEAQ (reference sequence). Trimming took 5 bases from V and 8 from J, leaving 12 bases between them. CDR3 bases: TGTGCCAGCAGCCCGAGAGGGCCGGGCTACACCTTC. It is translated as CASSPRGPGYTF. The whole variable domain, remainder taken from reference TRBV7-9 and TRBJ1-2, is DTGVSQNPRHKITKRGQNVTFRCDPISEHNRLYWYRQTLGQGPEFLTYFQNEAQLEKSRLLSDRFSAERPKGSFSTLEIQRTEQGDSAMYLCASSPRGPGYTFGSGTRLTVV.

This clonotype was seen many times. The V call is TRBV12-3 or TRBV12-4, the J call TRBJ2-3; TRBD1 matches 11 bases. The CDR3 extends over 16 amino acids. The junction had 2 bases not matched to a gene; V was cut back by 3 bases and J by 0 bases. CDR3 DNA sequence: TGTGCCAGCAGTTTCGGACAGGGGGCTAGCACAGATACGCAGTATTTT. Amino acids: CASSFGQGASTDTQYF.

A note on this clonotype: The junction departs from germline at one end; a sequencing error may be responsible. The gene calls are TRBV27 and TRBJ1-6, with 12 bases matching TRBD1. CDR3 length: 15 residues. Germline V gene data show CDR1 as MNHEY and CDR2 as SMNVEV (reference sequence). The CDR3 protein is CAGSLGTGGNSPLHF. The CDR3, as DNA: TGTGCCGGCAGTCTCGGGACAGGGGGCAATTCACCCCTCCACTTT.

Comment on this clonotype: This clone may be a read error of a much larger clone one base away. The rearrangement uses TRBV6-1 and TRBJ1-1; no clear D gene. This CDR3 comprises 11 residues. CDR1 and CDR2 (germline): MNHNS, SASEGT. The CDR3 DNA follows: TGTGCCAGCGGCGTGGGCACTAAAGCTTTCTTT. Translation: CASGVGTKAFF.

The sample holds many counts of this clonotype. The chain combines TRBV20-1 with TRBJ2-7, with 12 bases lining up with TRBD2. Germline V gene data show CDR1 as DFQATT and CDR2 as SNEGSKA (reference sequence). This CDR3 comprises 14 residues. J lost 5 bases, V lost 3 bases, and 5 bases had no gene match. This CDR3 is CSARSRTSGNEQYF. CDR3 DNA: TGCAGTGCTAGGAGTCGGACTAGCGGGAACGAGCAGTACTTC.

This clonotype was recorded many times. The gene calls are TRBV20-1 and TRBJ1-1; D may be TRBD1 (5 bases). The CDR3 runs 15 residues. Deletions cut 3 bases from V and 6 bases from J, with 20 bases between. In germline, CDR1 is DFQATT, CDR2 SNEGSKA (reference sequence). The DNA for the CDR3 is TGCAGTGCTAGCGACCAGGGTTCAAATGAGGCTGAAGCTTTCTTT. Its translation: CSASDQGSNEAEAFF.

Many counts were recorded for this clonotype. This chain connects TRBV7-2 to TRBJ2-5; perhaps TRBD2 as D (6 bases). This CDR3 region has 13 residues. V was clipped by 2 bases and J by 5 bases, with 9 bases between them. Per the germline V gene, CDR1 is SGHTA and CDR2 is FQGNSA. In nucleotides, the CDR3 is TGTGCCAGCAGCTTACCGGGACTTGAGACCCAGTACTTC. Its protein product is CASSLPGLETQYF.

The chain carries TRBV19 and TRBJ2-3; D is ambiguous. V lost 5 bases and J lost 3, with 6 bases in between. Per the germline V gene, CDR1 is LNHDA and CDR2 is SQIVND (reference sequence). This CDR3 spans 12 amino acids. The CDR3 here is CASSGATDTQYF. DNA for the CDR3: TGTGCCAGTAGTGGCGCAACAGATACGCAGTATTTT.

This clonotype was counted between two and nine times. Just one base apart from a much larger clone, this may be a read error. The chain carries TRBV12-3 or TRBV12-4 and TRBJ2-1; D unresolved. The V gene lost 3 bases and the J gene lost 4 bases, with 7 bases spanning the gap. This CDR3 is built from 13 residues. DNA for the CDR3: TGTGCCAGCAGTTTCCCCTCATACAATGAGCAGTTCTTC. This sequence encodes CASSFPSYNEQFF.

This clonotype was recorded many times. The V and J genes are TRBV4-2 and TRBJ1-1; maybe TRBD1 (5 bases). Germline assignment: CDR1 LGHNA and CDR2 YNFKEQ. V lost 0 bases and J 0 bases, leaving 20 bases between the germline ends. CDR3 size: 19 residues. DNA for the CDR3: TGTGCCAGCAGCCAAGATCTGCCGCTCGTGGGGGACCTGAACACTGAAGCTTTCTTT. It is translated as CASSQDLPLVGDLNTEAFF.

This clonotype was detected many times. The chain links TRBV6-2 or TRBV6-3 to TRBJ2-5; D gene unclear. This CDR3 is built from 14 residues. Trimming shortened V by 4 bases and J by 7 bases, and 16 bases separated the two germline ends. Germline-derived CDR1 and CDR2 are MNHEY and SVGEGT. CDR3 sequence (DNA): TGTGCCAGCAGTTCTACCGGACGACTCGGGACCCAGTACTTC. It codes for CASSSTGRLGTQYF.

This clonotype was detected ten times or more. The chain is built from TRBV12-3 or TRBV12-4 and TRBJ2-1; 8 bases are shared with TRBD1. Trimming cost V 3 bases and J 7 bases; bases outside gene matches: 8. This CDR3 is built from 15 residues. The CDR3 coding sequence is TGTGCCAGCAGTTTGGGACAGGTTTTAAGGAATGAGCAGTTCTTC. Encoded protein: CASSLGQVLRNEQFF.